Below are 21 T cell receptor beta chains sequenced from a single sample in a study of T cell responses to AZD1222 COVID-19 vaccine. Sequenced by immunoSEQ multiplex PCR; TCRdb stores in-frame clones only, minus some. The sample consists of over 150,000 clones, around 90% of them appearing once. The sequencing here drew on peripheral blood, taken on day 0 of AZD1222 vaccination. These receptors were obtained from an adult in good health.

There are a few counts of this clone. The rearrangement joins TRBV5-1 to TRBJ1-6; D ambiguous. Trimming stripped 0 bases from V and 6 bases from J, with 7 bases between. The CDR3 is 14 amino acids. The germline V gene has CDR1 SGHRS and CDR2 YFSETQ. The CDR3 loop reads CASSLEGFNSPLHF. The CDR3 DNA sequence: TGCGCCAGCAGCTTGGAGGGCTTTAATTCACCCCTCCACTTT.

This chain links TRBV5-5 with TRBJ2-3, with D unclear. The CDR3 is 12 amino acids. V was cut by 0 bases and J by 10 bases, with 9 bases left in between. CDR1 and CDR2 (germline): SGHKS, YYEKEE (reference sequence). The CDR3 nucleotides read TGTGCCAGCAGCTTGGAGGCAGGTTCGCAGTATTTT. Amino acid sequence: CASSLEAGSQYF.

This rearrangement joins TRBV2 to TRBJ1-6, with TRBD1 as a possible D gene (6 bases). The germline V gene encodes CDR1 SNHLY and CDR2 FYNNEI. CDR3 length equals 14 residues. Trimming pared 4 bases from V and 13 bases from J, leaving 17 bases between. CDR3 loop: CASSVGTSFSPLHF. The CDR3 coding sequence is TGTGCCAGCAGTGTAGGGACATCGTTTAGTCCCCTCCACTTT.

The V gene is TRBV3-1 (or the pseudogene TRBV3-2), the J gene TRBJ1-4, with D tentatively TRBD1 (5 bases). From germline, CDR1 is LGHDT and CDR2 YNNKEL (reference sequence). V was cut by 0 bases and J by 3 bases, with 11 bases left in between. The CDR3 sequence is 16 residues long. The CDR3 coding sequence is TGTGCCAGCAGCCAAGATTCCAGGGCTCCTAATGAAAAACTGTTTTTT. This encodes CASSQDSRAPNEKLFF.

The CDR3 DNA reads as TGTGCCAGTAGTATAGAAGGGACTAGCGGTGAGCAGTTCTTC. This translates into CASSIEGTSGEQFF. The J gene is TRBJ2-1, the V gene TRBV19; TRBD2 matches 11 bases. Germline trimming cut 0 bases from V and 9 bases from J; bases unmatched to any gene: 1. Germline values: CDR1 LNHDA, CDR2 SQIVND (reference sequence). This CDR3 has 14 residues.

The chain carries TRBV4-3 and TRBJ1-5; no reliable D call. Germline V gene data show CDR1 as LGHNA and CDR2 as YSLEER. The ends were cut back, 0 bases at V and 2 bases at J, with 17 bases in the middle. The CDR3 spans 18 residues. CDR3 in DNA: TGCGCCAGCAGCCAAGAGGTTCGATGGGAAGGAGGCAATCAGCCCCAGCATTTT. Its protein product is CASSQEVRWEGGNQPQHF.

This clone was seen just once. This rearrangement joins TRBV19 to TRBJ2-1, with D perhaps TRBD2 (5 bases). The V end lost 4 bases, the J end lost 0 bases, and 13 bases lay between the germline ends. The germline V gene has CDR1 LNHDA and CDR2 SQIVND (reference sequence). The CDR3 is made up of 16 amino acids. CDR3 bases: TGTGCCAGTAGTAGAATGGGCACTAGCTCCTACAATGAGCAGTTCTTC. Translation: CASSRMGTSSYNEQFF. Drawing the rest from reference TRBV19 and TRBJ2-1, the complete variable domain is DGGITQSPKYLFRKEGQNVTLSCEQNLNHDAMYWYRQDPGQGLRLIYYSQIVNDFQKGDIAEGYSVSREKKESFPLTVTSAQKNPTAFYLCASSRMGTSSYNEQFFGPGTRLTVL.

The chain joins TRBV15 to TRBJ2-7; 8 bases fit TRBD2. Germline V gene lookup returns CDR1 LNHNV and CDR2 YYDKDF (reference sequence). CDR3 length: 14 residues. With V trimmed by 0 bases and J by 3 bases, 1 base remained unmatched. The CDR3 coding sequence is TGTGCCACCAGCAGAGAACTAGCGGACTACGAGCAGTACTTC. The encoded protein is CATSRELADYEQYF. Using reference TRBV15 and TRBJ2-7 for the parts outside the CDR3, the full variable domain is DAMVIQNPRYQVTQFGKPVTLSCSQTLNHNVMYWYQQKSSQAPKLLFHYYDKDFNNEADTPDNFQSRRPNTSFCFLDIRSPGLGDTAMYLCATSRELADYEQYFGPGTRLTVT.

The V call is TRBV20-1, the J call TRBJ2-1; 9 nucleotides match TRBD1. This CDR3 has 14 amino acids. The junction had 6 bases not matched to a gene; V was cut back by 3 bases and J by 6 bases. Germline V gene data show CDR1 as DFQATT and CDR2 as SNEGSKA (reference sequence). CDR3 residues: CSASGQGTPNEQFF. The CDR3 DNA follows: TGCAGTGCTAGTGGACAGGGGACTCCCAATGAGCAGTTCTTC.

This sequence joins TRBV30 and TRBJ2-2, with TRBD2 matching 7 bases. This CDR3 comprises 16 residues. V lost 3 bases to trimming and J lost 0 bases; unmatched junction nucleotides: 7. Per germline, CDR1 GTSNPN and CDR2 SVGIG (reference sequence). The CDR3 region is CAWRASAGTNTGELFF. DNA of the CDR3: TGTGCCTGGAGGGCTTCAGCGGGGACGAACACCGGGGAGCTGTTTTTT.

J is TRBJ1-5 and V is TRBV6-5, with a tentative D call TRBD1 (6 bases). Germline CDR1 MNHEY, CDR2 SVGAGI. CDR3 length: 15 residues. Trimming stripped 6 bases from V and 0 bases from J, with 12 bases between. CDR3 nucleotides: TGTGCCAGCAGGCCCGGGACACTTAGCAATCAGCCCCAGCATTTT. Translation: CASRPGTLSNQPQHF.

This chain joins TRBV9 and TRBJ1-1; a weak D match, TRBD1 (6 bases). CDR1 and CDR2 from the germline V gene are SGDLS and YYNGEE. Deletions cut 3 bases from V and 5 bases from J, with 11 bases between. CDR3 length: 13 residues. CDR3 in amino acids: CASSASTGTEAFF. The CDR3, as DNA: TGTGCCAGCAGCGCTTCTACAGGGACTGAAGCTTTCTTT.

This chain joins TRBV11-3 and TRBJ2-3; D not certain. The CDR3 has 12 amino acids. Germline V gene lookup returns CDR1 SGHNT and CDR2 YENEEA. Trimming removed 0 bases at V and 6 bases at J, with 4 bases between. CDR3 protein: CASSLEGDTQYF. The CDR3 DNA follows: TGTGCCAGCAGCTTAGAAGGGGATACGCAGTATTTT.

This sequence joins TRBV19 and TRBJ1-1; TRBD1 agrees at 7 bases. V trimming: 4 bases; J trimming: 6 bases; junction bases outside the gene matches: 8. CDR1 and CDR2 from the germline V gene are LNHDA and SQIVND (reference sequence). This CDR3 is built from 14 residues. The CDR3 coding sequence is TGTGCCAGTAGTAGACAGGGAACATCCTCTGAAGCTTTCTTT. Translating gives CASSRQGTSSEAFF.

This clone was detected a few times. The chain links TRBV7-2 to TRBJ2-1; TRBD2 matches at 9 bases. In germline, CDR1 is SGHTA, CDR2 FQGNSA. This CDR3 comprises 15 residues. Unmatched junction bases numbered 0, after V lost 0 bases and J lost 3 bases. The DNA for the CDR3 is TGTGCCAGCAGCTTAGCTAGCGGGGGCTACAATGAGCAGTTCTTC. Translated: CASSLASGGYNEQFF.

This CDR3 reads CASSLTPIGYQTEAFF. The DNA of the CDR3 is TGTGCCAGCAGCTTGACCCCGATCGGATATCAGACTGAAGCTTTCTTT. This chain uses TRBV5-5 with TRBJ1-1; D is unresolved. Germline assignment: CDR1 SGHKS and CDR2 YYEKEE (reference sequence). The CDR3 loop spans 16 amino acids. Trimming removed 1 base from V and 5 bases from J, with 18 bases in between.

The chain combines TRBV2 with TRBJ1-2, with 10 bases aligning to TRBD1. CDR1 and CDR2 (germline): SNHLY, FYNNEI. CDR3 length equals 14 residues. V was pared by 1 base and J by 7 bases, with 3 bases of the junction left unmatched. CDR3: CASSEETGGSGYTF. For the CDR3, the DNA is TGTGCCAGCAGTGAAGAGACAGGGGGCTCTGGCTACACCTTC.

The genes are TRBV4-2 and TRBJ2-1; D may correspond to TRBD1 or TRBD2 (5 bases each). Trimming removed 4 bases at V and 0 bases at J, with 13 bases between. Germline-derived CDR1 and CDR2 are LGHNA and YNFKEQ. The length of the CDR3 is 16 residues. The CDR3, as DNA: TGTGCCAGCAGCCCCGCCGGGACCGTCTCCTACAATGAGCAGTTCTTC. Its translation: CASSPAGTVSYNEQFF.

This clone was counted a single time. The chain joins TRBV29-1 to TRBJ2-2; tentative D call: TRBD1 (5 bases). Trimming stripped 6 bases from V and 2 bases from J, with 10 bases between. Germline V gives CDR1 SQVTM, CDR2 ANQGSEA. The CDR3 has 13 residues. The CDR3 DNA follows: TGCAGCGTATGGACACCTAACACCGGGGAGCTGTTTTTT. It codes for CSVWTPNTGELFF.

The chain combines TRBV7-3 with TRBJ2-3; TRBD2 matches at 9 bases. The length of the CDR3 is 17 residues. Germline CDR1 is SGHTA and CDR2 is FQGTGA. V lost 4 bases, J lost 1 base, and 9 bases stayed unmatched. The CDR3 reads CASSSHASGVRTDTQYF. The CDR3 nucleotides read TGTGCCAGCAGCTCCCACGCTAGCGGGGTCCGCACAGATACGCAGTATTTT.

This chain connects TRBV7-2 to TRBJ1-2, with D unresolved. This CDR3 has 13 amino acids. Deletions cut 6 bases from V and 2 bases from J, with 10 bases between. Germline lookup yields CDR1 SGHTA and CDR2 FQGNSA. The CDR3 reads CASSSTTNYGYTF. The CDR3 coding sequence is TGTGCCAGCAGTTCCACAACGAACTATGGCTACACCTTC.